Below are 31 T cell receptor beta chains sequenced from a single sample in a study of T cells in Graves' hyperthyroidism and ophthalmopathy. RNA transcripts were the template for amplifying TCR beta CDR3 regions. HTBI primers were employed in a first-round RT-PCR of the TCR CDR3. TCRdb passed the multiplex PCR reads through MiXCR, listing each CDR3 protein once. The sample has around 300,000 distinct CDR3 sequences; around 13% are singletons. The sample consisted of blood. These receptors were obtained from a woman under 40 with Graves' hyperthyroidism.

This clonotype came up a few times. V usage is TRBV30 and J usage is TRBJ1-1; 10 positions agree with TRBD1. The ends lost 2 bases at V and 2 bases at J; junction bases unmatched: 2. Germline V CDR1 and CDR2: GTSNPN, SVGIG (reference sequence). The CDR3 loop spans 14 amino acids. The CDR3 sequence is CAWSMTGGNTEAFF. CDR3 nucleotides: TGTGCCTGGAGTATGACAGGGGGCAACACTGAAGCTTTCTTT.

Details on this clonotype: A read error may be the cause here, since a much bigger clone is one base away. The chain is built from TRBV28 and TRBJ1-4, with D unclear. The V gene's germline CDR1 is MDHEN and CDR2 SYDVKM. Trimming shortened V by 6 bases and J by 8 bases, and 16 bases separated the two germline ends. This CDR3 spans 14 amino acids. CDR3 protein: CASSPSPKWEKLFF. The DNA for the CDR3 is TGTGCCAGCAGCCCCAGCCCGAAGTGGGAAAAACTGTTTTTT.

This clonotype was detected a few times. V is TRBV7-9 and J is TRBJ2-4; D unresolved. The CDR3 contains 13 residues. Trimming shortened V by 5 bases and J by 3 bases, and 8 bases separated the two germline ends. Germline lookup yields CDR1 SEHNR and CDR2 FQNEAQ (reference sequence). CDR3 DNA: TGTGCCAGCAGCCCCCAGGTCAAAAACATTCAGTACTTC. This translates into CASSPQVKNIQYF.

Only a few counts were recorded for this clonotype. This chain links TRBV5-6 with TRBJ1-2, with no clear D. The CDR3 is made up of 12 amino acids. The V and J ends lost 3 bases and 6 bases respectively, with 9 bases between them. From germline, CDR1 is SGHDT and CDR2 YYEEEE. Here the CDR3 reads CASSWQTNGYTF. The CDR3 DNA follows: TGTGCCAGCAGCTGGCAGACAAATGGCTACACCTTC.

This chain links TRBV20-1 with TRBJ1-2; D remains ambiguous. The CDR3 is 15 amino acids. V was shortened by 5 bases and J by 0 bases, with 16 bases between the two germline ends. From germline, CDR1 is DFQATT and CDR2 SNEGSKA (reference sequence). The CDR3 loop is CSAGSTLPPNYGYTF. CDR3 bases: TGCAGTGCTGGGTCGACCTTACCTCCTAACTATGGCTACACCTTC.

There are many counts of this clonotype. This chain links TRBV6-1 with TRBJ1-6, with 9 bases lining up with TRBD1. This CDR3 contains 16 residues. Germline CDR1 reads MNHNS; CDR2 reads SASEGT. V lost 5 bases and J lost 9; bases outside the gene matches: 11. CDR3 sequence reads: CASSPSAGTGSSPLHF. CDR3 bases: TGTGCCAGCAGTCCCTCAGCCGGGACAGGGAGTTCACCCCTCCACTTT.

V is TRBV11-2 and J is TRBJ2-5; 15 nucleotides line up with TRBD2. This CDR3 spans 17 amino acids. Germline loops: CDR1 SGHAT, CDR2 FQNNGV. Trimming removed 5 bases from V and 5 bases from J; junction bases left unmatched: 9. CDR3 sequence: CASSLGLAGGGGETQYF. The DNA for the CDR3 is TGTGCCAGCAGCCTGGGACTAGCGGGAGGAGGGGGGGAGACCCAGTACTTC.

The V call is TRBV28, the J call TRBJ2-7, with 9 bases that match TRBD2. Trimming at V came to 6 bases and at J to 3 bases, leaving 9 bases not matched to a gene. The length of the CDR3 is 15 residues. Germline CDR1 is MDHEN and CDR2 is SYDVKM. The DNA of the CDR3 is TGTGCCAGCAGACTATATAGCGGGAGAAACTACGAGCAGTACTTC. Translated: CASRLYSGRNYEQYF.

This clonotype came up a few times. This chain connects TRBV13 to TRBJ2-3, with 11 bases aligning to TRBD2. The CDR3 is 17 residues long. Germline CDR1 PRHDT, CDR2 FYEKMQ (reference sequence). J lost 2 bases, V lost 5 bases, and 9 bases had no gene match. The CDR3 coding sequence is TGTGCCAGCAGCCACCCCGGGACTAGCGGACCCACAGATACGCAGTATTTT. Its protein product is CASSHPGTSGPTDTQYF.

V usage is TRBV2 and J usage is TRBJ1-2; 9 bases are shared with TRBD1. The CDR3 is 12 amino acids. The trim removed 4 bases at V and 12 bases at J, leaving 6 bases unmatched. Per germline, CDR1 SNHLY and CDR2 FYNNEI. The CDR3 reads CASSAGDRAHTF. The CDR3 region has the DNA TGTGCCAGCAGTGCTGGGGACAGGGCCCACACCTTC. Drawing the rest from reference TRBV2 and TRBJ1-2, the complete variable domain is EPEVTQTPSHQVTQMGQEVILRCVPISNHLYFYWYRQILGQKVEFLVSFYNNEISEKSEIFDDQFSVERPDGSNFTLKIRSTKLEDSAMYFCASSAGDRAHTFGSGTRLTVV.

This clonotype was counted only a few times. The chain has TRBV24-1 and TRBJ2-2; TRBD2 aligns across 7 bases. Per the germline V gene, CDR1 is KGHDR and CDR2 is SFDVKD. The CDR3 spans 14 residues. Germline trimming cut 3 bases from V and 6 bases from J; bases unmatched to any gene: 3. CDR3 loop: CATSDGGSSGELFF. In DNA form, the CDR3 reads TGTGCCACCAGTGATGGCGGGAGTTCCGGGGAGCTGTTTTTT.

This clonotype has ten or more counts. The chain couples TRBV20-1 to TRBJ2-1; D unresolved. This CDR3 region has 17 residues. Trimming removed 0 bases from V and 4 bases from J, with 19 bases in between. The germline gives CDR1 DFQATT, CDR2 SNEGSKA (reference sequence). The CDR3 coding sequence is TGCAGTGCTAGAGATTTAAGGTTCCCTCTCGGATACAATGAGCAGTTCTTC. This translates into CSARDLRFPLGYNEQFF.

The chain is built from TRBV15 and TRBJ2-4; the match to TRBD2 covers 8 bases. Trimming cost V 3 bases and J 5 bases; bases outside gene matches: 3. The CDR3 covers 14 residues. Germline CDR1 is LNHNV and CDR2 is YYDKDF (reference sequence). CDR3 DNA: TGTGCCACCAGCAGTCCGGGGGGGGAAAACATTCAGTACTTC. It specifies CATSSPGGENIQYF.

This clonotype was counted only a few times. The chain recombines TRBV7-2 with TRBJ1-2, with D tentatively TRBD1 (6 bases). The V gene's germline CDR1 is SGHTA and CDR2 FQGNSA. Trimming left V 5 bases short and J 5 bases short, with 21 bases between. The CDR3 has 16 residues. This CDR3 is CASSQSQGPARYGYTF. DNA of the CDR3: TGTGCCAGCAGCCAATCACAGGGTCCCGCTCGATATGGCTACACCTTC.

This clonotype was counted many times. J is TRBJ2-5 and V is TRBV11-2, with 13 bases that match TRBD2. Germline CDR1 SGHAT, CDR2 FQNNGV. The CDR3 runs 16 residues. The trim removed 5 bases at V and 4 bases at J, leaving 7 bases unmatched. Here the CDR3 reads CASSRTSGSRRETQYF. The CDR3 DNA follows: TGTGCCAGCAGCAGGACTAGCGGGAGTAGAAGAGAGACCCAGTACTTC.

The genes are TRBV18 and TRBJ2-1; 7 bases agree with TRBD2. CDR1 KGHSH and CDR2 LQKENI come from the germline V gene. The CDR3 consists of 14 residues. The V and J ends lost 2 bases and 10 bases, in that order; junction bases with no gene match: 8. CDR3 sequence reads: CASSPEGRAPEQFF. The CDR3 DNA follows: TGTGCCAGCTCACCAGAGGGGAGGGCGCCGGAGCAGTTCTTC.

CDR3 in DNA: TGCAGTGCTAGAGCGTACCGGGGCAGCCAAGAGACCCAGTACTTC. The encoded protein is CSARAYRGSQETQYF. The chain combines TRBV20-1 with TRBJ2-5, with D perhaps being TRBD1 or TRBD2 (5 bases each). The CDR3 has 15 amino acids. Trimming shortened V by 1 base and J by 1 base, and 13 bases separated the two germline ends. CDR1 and CDR2 (germline): DFQATT, SNEGSKA (reference sequence).

This clonotype has ten or more counts. The V and J genes are TRBV2 and TRBJ2-7, with TRBD1 identical over 7 bases. CDR3 length: 15 amino acids. With 3 bases clipped from V and 1 base from J, the junction kept 6 bases outside the gene matches. CDR1 and CDR2 from the germline V gene are SNHLY and FYNNEI. The CDR3 coding sequence is TGTGCCAGCAGTGACGACAGGGTCTATTCCTACGAGCAGTACTTC. This translates into CASSDDRVYSYEQYF. Using reference TRBV2 and TRBJ2-7 for the parts outside the CDR3, the full variable domain is EPEVTQTPSHQVTQMGQEVILRCVPISNHLYFYWYRQILGQKVEFLVSFYNNEISEKSEIFDDQFSVERPDGSNFTLKIRSTKLEDSAMYFCASSDDRVYSYEQYFGPGTRLTVT.

This clonotype was detected ten times or more. This chain uses TRBV29-1 with TRBJ2-1, with 7 bases identical to TRBD2. The CDR3 is made up of 16 amino acids. Germline V CDR1 and CDR2: SQVTM, ANQGSEA. The V and J ends lost 8 bases and 4 bases, in that order; junction bases with no gene match: 17. CDR3 DNA sequence: TGCAGCCTGGGGGAGGGCGGTTCCATGGGGTACAATGAGCAGTTCTTC. Protein product: CSLGEGGSMGYNEQFF.

The CDR3 is CASSWGGGRNQPQHF. As DNA, the CDR3 is TGTGCCAGCAGCTGGGGGGGCGGACGCAATCAGCCCCAGCATTTT. The genes are TRBV5-6 and TRBJ1-5; D might be TRBD1 (6 bases). The CDR3 spans 15 residues. Trimming pared 3 bases from V and 2 bases from J, leaving 12 bases between. Germline V gene sequence: CDR1 SGHDT, CDR2 YYEEEE.

Concerning this clonotype itself: One junction end disagrees with the germline gene, perhaps due to a read error. The chain joins TRBV24-1 to TRBJ2-1; D perhaps matches TRBD1 (5 bases). CDR3 size: 14 residues. CDR1 KGHDR and CDR2 SFDVKD come from the germline V gene. The CDR3 region has the DNA TGTGCCACCAGGTCAGGGATCCCCTACAATGGGCAGTTCTTC. Encoded protein: CATRSGIPYNGQFF.

This clonotype was counted a few times. The chain is built from TRBV20-1 and TRBJ2-2; tentatively, D is TRBD1 (5 bases). V lost 3 bases to trimming and J lost 4 bases, with 12 bases between them. CDR1 DFQATT and CDR2 SNEGSKA come from the germline V gene (reference sequence). The CDR3 runs to 14 residues. For the CDR3, the DNA is TGCAGTGCTAGTCATCAGGGTAGCACCGGGGAGCTGTTTTTT. Residues: CSASHQGSTGELFF.

This clonotype has just a few counts. The chain has TRBV29-1 and TRBJ2-1; a possible D gene is TRBD2 (6 bases). The length of the CDR3 is 15 residues. V was cut by 6 bases and J by 0 bases, with 15 bases left in between. CDR1 and CDR2 (germline): SQVTM, ANQGSEA. CDR3 region: CSVSSSVSSYNEQFF. The CDR3 coding sequence is TGCAGCGTGTCGTCTAGCGTAAGCTCCTACAATGAGCAGTTCTTC.

This clonotype has ten or more counts. The chain combines TRBV28 with TRBJ2-1; weak D call: TRBD2 (6 bases). Looked up from germline, CDR1 is MDHEN and CDR2 is SYDVKM. CDR3 length: 13 residues. The V end was cut by 7 bases, the J end by 8 bases, with 15 bases between. This CDR3 is CASTPGGEDEQFF. DNA for the CDR3: TGTGCCAGCACCCCGGGTGGGGAGGATGAGCAGTTCTTC.

The table lists this clonotype with a few counts. The chain couples TRBV19 to TRBJ2-5, with TRBD2 as a possible D gene (5 bases). Germline CDR1 and CDR2: LNHDA and SQIVND (reference sequence). CDR3 length: 16 amino acids. Trimming removed 4 bases at V and 5 bases at J, with 20 bases between. CDR3 in amino acids: CASSSSASRRPETQYF. The CDR3 DNA is TGTGCCAGTAGTAGTTCGGCTAGCCGACGCCCGGAGACCCAGTACTTC. Full variable domain (missing parts from reference TRBV19 and TRBJ2-5): DGGITQSPKYLFRKEGQNVTLSCEQNLNHDAMYWYRQDPGQGLRLIYYSQIVNDFQKGDIAEGYSVSREKKESFPLTVTSAQKNPTAFYLCASSSSASRRPETQYFGPGTRLLVL.

This clonotype was seen ten or more times. The chain carries TRBV28 and TRBJ1-5; tentative D call: TRBD1 (6 bases). Trimming took 7 bases from V and 2 from J, leaving 12 bases between them. Germline V gives CDR1 MDHEN, CDR2 SYDVKM. The CDR3 contains 14 residues. The CDR3 region has the DNA TGTGCCAGCAAGTTTAGGGGGGGCAATCAGCCCCAGCATTTT. Its translation: CASKFRGGNQPQHF.

This clonotype was observed many times. The chain has TRBV28 and TRBJ2-1; TRBD1 matches at 8 bases. CDR1 and CDR2 (germline): MDHEN, SYDVKM. This CDR3 has 16 residues. J gave up 0 bases and V 5 bases, and 6 bases lay outside the gene matches. DNA for the CDR3: TGTGCCAGCAGTCCAGGGGGCGCGGGCTCCTACAATGAGCAGTTCTTC. Amino acid sequence: CASSPGGAGSYNEQFF.

This clonotype has at least ten counts. The CDR3 bases are TGTGCCAGCAGCCAATCTCCGGCGGGACAGGGGCAGTTCTTC. Translated, it gives CASSQSPAGQGQFF. The gene calls are TRBV3-1 and TRBJ2-1, with 9 bases that match TRBD1. This CDR3 has 14 amino acids. V was pared by 2 bases and J by 12 bases, with 8 bases of the junction left unmatched. Germline V CDR1 and CDR2: LGHDT, YNNKEL (reference sequence).

Concerning this clonotype: Relative to the germline gene, one junction end is altered; a read error may explain this. The J gene is TRBJ2-2, the V gene TRBV24-1; 10 bases align to TRBD1. The germline CDR1 and CDR2 sequences are KGHDR and SFDVKD. This CDR3 is built from 16 residues. CDR3 coding DNA: TGTGCCGCCAGTGAGTCCGGGACAGGGGTAACCGGGGAGCTGTTTTTT. This translates into CAASESGTGVTGELFF.

This clonotype has more than one count but fewer than ten. The rearrangement uses TRBV4-1 and TRBJ2-1; D remains ambiguous. Trimming shortened V by 4 bases and J by 10 bases, and 5 bases separated the two germline ends. The CDR3 contains 10 residues. The germline gives CDR1 MGHRA, CDR2 YSYEKL. The CDR3 DNA reads TGCGCCAGCAGCCTAAGGGAGCAGTTCTTC. Translated: CASSLREQFF.

There are many counts of this clonotype. The chain has TRBV27 and TRBJ2-7; the D gene is possibly TRBD1 (6 bases). The germline gives CDR1 MNHEY, CDR2 SMNVEV (reference sequence). V was shortened by 5 bases and J by 1 base, with 15 bases between the two germline ends. The CDR3 covers 15 residues. The CDR3 coding sequence is TGTGCCAGCAGTAGGGGTGGCAGGGGATCCTACGAGCAGTACTTC. Protein: CASSRGGRGSYEQYF.